This T cell receptor (beta chain) was found in a study of cytomegalovirus exposure and HLA in healthy donors. About this clone: Its target is not known.

Whole-study results and caveats: For TCR beta chains, V- and J-gene trimming was later linked to a missense DCLRE1C variant. Sequencing depth across donors, presence/absence analyses assumed, was roughly uniform.

The junction had 6 bases not matched to a gene; V was cut back by 4 bases and J by 3 bases. The CDR3 length is 14 residues. CDR1 MNHEY and CDR2 SMNVEV come from the germline V gene (reference sequence). Researchers ran the PCR with 60 Vbeta and 13 Jbeta primers. Data came from immunoSEQ multiplex PCR; TCRdb stores just in-frame clones and leaves some out. The sample consists of approximately 120,000 clones, about two thirds of them appearing once. V gene TRBV27 combines with J gene TRBJ2-7; 7 positions match TRBD2. Sequenced sample: PBMCs. This TCR derives from a man aged 25-40 years in good health and CMV-seronegative. In DNA form, the CDR3 reads TGTGCCAGCAGTTCAAGGACTAGGCTCTACGAGCAGTACTTC. Protein sequence: CASSSRTRLYEQYF.